The clone carrying this T cell receptor (beta chain) has more than one count but fewer than ten. The antigen is not known. MiXCR was run by TCRdb on the 5' RACE reads, yielding one entry per CDR3 protein. Of over 300,000 distinct CDR3 sequences in the sample, 6.5% to 8.5% were seen once. This CDR3 region has 14 residues. Germline V gives CDR1 SGDLS, CDR2 YYNGEE. The V gene lost 4 bases and the J gene lost 6 bases, with 17 bases spanning the gap. The data belong to a study of T cells after yellow fever vaccination. Across the whole study: Preparation of the low-cell-number fractions used SMART-Seq v4 Ultra Low Input.

Study-wide results and limits: The secondary T-cell response peaked on day 5, not day 15, but was weaker. In FACS-sorted repertoires, abundant clonotypes from the bulk population could appear as contaminants. Among primary-vaccination clones, most reappeared after the booster, at almost 98% for CD4 and under 90% for CD8.

This chain links TRBV9 with TRBJ2-7, with D perhaps matching TRBD2 (6 bases). The material was PBMCs, obtained around 45 days after the first yellow fever vaccination. The clonotype was recovered from a man aged 18 to 29 who received the YFV17D yellow fever vaccine. CDR3: CASSSAGTAIEQYF. The CDR3 nucleotides are TGTGCCAGCAGCTCGGCCGGGACTGCGATCGAGCAGTACTTC.